This T cell receptor beta chain is drawn from a study of response to subunit inactivated influenza vaccine (dated by TCRdb to between 2017 and 2018). As for the study more broadly: Deep quantitative T cell receptor repertoire profiling was used in the study to track responses to a trivalent subunit inactivated influenza vaccine. Study-wide conclusions, independent of this receptor: According to the authors, only a limited number of new T cells may be recruited by each seasonal influenza vaccination.

Including the terminal cysteine and phenylalanine, the CDR3 comprises 13 residues. The DNA shown is the 39-base CDR3, in frame from base 1. V lost 6 bases and J lost 1 base; the stretch between them is 9 bases long. Reading the germline V gene gives CDR1 MNHEY and CDR2 SVGAGI. Libraries were built with RT-PCR. Reads for this sample came from an Illumina HiSeq 2500. TCRdb reprocessed the public reads (quality trimming at Q25 with fastp, clone calling with MiXCR) and kept in-frame beta chains. Identical CDR3 proteins give one entry, which carries the most common genes and DNA. The sample includes approximately 290,000 distinct CDR3 sequences, with approximately 23% observed a single time. The ten largest clonotypes hold about 9.3% of the sample. To note about this clonotype: The antigen this receptor binds is unknown. There are no base qualities to consult, and no much larger clone falls within one base.

The V gene is TRBV6-5 and the J gene is TRBJ1-1; possibly the D gene is TRBD1, per 5 matching bases. The sequencing used PBMCs from blood, collected about 20 months after vaccination. This receptor was taken from a man aged 50 to 75 who received an inactivated influenza vaccine. Donor details come from another sample of the same person, matched by shared clones. The CDR3 sequence is CASRYTGNTEAFF. The nucleotide sequence reads as follows: TGTGCCAGCAGGTACACAGGGAACACTGAAGCTTTCTTT.